This T cell receptor (beta chain) comes out of a study of blood T cell repertoires in COVID-19. The wider study: Samples of COVID-19 (acute and convalescent) were obtained from the United States, Italy and Spain. Sources were T cells, B-cell-depleted T cells, or PBMCs; the material itself was cDNA or gDNA.

CDR3 length: 12 residues. V lost 5 bases, J lost 12 bases, and 5 bases stayed unmatched. Germline CDR1 reads PRHDT; CDR2 reads FYEKMQ (reference sequence). The authors' processing: How many nucleated cells were present was estimated from reference gene primer amplification. Here immunoSEQ multiplex PCR was the method, and the copy in TCRdb shows in-frame clones only, minus some. Clonal size and the V and J genes are those of that table, whereas D and trimming came from the DNA. The sample has 150,000 to 200,000 clones, about 83% seen once; the top ten hold over 1.5%. Sequenced: peripheral blood. The rearrangement joins TRBV13 to TRBJ2-1; 9 positions match TRBD2. The clonotype comes from a human donor in a cohort sampled during active COVID-19. Written as DNA, the CDR3 is TGTGCCAGCAGCCCCTCTAGCGGGATGCAGTTCTTC. Its translation is CASSPSSGMQFF.